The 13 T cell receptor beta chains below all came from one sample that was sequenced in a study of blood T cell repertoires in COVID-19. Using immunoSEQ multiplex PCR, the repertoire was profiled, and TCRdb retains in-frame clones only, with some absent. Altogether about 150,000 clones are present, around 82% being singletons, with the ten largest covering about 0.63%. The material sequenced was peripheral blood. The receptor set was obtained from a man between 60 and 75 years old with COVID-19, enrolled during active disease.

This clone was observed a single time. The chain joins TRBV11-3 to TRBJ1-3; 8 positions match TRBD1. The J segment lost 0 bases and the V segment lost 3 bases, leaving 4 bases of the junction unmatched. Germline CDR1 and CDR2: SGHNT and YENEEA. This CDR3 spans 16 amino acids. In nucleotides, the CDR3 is TGTGCCAGCAGCTTGGACAGGGTGGTCTCTGGAAACACCATATATTTT. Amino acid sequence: CASSLDRVVSGNTIYF.

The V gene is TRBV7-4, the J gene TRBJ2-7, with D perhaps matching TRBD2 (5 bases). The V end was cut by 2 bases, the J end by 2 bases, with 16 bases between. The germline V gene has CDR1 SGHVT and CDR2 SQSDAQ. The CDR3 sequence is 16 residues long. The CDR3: CASSLIFEGVAYEQYF. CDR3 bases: TGTGCCAGCAGCTTAATCTTTGAGGGAGTCGCCTACGAGCAGTACTTC.

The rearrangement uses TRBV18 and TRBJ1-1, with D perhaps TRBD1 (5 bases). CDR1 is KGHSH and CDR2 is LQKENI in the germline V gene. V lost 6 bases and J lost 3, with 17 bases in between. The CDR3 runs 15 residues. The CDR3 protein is CASSRDSPGDTEAFF. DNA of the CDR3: TGTGCCAGCTCCCGAGACAGCCCTGGGGACACTGAAGCTTTCTTT.

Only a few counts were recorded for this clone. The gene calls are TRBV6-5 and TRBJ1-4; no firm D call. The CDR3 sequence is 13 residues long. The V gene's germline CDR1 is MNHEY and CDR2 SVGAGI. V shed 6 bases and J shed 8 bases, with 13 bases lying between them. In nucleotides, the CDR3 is TGTGCCAGCAGCCACCGTAAGAGGGAAAAACTGTTTTTT. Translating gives CASSHRKREKLFF.

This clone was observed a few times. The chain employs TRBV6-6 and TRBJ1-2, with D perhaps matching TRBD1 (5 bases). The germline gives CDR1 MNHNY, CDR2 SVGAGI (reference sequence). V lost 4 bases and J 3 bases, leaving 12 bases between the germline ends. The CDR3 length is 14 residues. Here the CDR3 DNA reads TGTGCCAGCAGTTCCACAGGTAGAGACTATGGCTACACCTTC. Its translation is CASSSTGRDYGYTF.

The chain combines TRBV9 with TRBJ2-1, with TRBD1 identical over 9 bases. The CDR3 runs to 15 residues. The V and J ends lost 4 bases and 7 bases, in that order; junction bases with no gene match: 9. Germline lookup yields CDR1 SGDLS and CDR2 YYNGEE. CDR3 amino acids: CASSSGQGRGNEQFF. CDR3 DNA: TGTGCCAGCAGCTCCGGACAGGGGCGCGGTAATGAGCAGTTCTTC.

CDR3 residues: CASSPPAGGASFGYTF. The CDR3 DNA sequence: TGTGCCAGCTCACCACCGGCGGGGGGCGCGAGTTTTGGCTACACCTTC. The V call is TRBV18, the J call TRBJ1-2; tentatively, D is TRBD1 (6 bases). The CDR3 is made up of 16 amino acids. The ends were cut back, 0 bases at V and 7 bases at J, with 18 bases in the middle. CDR1 KGHSH and CDR2 LQKENI come from the germline V gene. The full variable domain, completed using reference TRBV18 and TRBJ1-2, is NAGVMQNPRHLVRRRGQEARLRCSPMKGHSHVYWYRQLPEEGLKFMVYLQKENIIDESGMPKERFSAEFPKEGPSILRIQQVVRGDSAAYFCASSPPAGGASFGYTFGSGTRLTVV.

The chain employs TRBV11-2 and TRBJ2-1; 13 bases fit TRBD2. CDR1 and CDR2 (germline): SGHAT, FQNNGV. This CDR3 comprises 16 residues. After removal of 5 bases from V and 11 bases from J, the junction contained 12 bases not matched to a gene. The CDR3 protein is CASSPISTSGRAQQFF. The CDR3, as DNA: TGTGCCAGCAGCCCAATCTCAACTAGCGGGAGGGCCCAGCAGTTCTTC.

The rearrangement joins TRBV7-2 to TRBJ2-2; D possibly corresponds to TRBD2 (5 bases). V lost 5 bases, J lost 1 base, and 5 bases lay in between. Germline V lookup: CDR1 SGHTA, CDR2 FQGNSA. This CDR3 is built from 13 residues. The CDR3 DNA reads TGTGCCAGCAGCCGGGAGAACACCGGGGAGCTGTTTTTT. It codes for CASSRENTGELFF.

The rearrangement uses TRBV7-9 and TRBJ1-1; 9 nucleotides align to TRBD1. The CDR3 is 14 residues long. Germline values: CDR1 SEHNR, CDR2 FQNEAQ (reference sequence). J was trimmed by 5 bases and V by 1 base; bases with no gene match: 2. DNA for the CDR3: TGTGCCAGCAGCTTAGTACAGGGGGCGACTGAAGCTTTCTTT. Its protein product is CASSLVQGATEAFF.

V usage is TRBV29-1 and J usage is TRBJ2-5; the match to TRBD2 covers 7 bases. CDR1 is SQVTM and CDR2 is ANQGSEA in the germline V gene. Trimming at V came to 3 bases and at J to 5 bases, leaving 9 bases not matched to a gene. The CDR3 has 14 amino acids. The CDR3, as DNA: TGCAGCGTTGACCTAGGCGGGAGAATGGAGACCCAGTACTTC. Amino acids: CSVDLGGRMETQYF.

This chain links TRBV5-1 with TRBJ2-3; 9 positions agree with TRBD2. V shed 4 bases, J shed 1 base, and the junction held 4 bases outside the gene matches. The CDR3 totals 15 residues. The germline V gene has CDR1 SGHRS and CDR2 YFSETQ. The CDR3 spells CASSRAGGGTDTQYF. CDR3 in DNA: TGCGCCAGCAGCCGAGCGGGAGGCGGCACAGATACGCAGTATTTT.

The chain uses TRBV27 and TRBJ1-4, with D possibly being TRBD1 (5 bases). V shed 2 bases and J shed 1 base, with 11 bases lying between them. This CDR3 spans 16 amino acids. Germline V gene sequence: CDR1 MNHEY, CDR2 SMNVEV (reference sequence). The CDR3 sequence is CASSLAWQGTNEKLFF. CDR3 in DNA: TGTGCCAGCAGTTTAGCATGGCAGGGAACTAATGAAAAACTGTTTTTT.